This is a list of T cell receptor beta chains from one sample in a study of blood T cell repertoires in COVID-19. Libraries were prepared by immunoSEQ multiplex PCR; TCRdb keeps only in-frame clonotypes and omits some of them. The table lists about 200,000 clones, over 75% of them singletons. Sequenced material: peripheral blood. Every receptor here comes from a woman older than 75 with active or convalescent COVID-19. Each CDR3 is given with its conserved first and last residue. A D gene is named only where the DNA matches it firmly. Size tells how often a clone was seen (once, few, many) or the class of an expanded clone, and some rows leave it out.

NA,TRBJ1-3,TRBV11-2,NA,TGTGCCAGCAGCTTATGGACAGCTCGTTCTTACTCTGGAAACACCATATATTTT,CASSLWTARSYSGNTIYF
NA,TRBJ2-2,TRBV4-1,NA,TGCGCCAGCAGCCCCGGGGGACAGTCTACCGGGGAGCTGTTTTTT,CASSPGGQSTGELFF
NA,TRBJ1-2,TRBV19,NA,TGTGCCAGTAGTATACAGGGCTGGAGCTACACCTTC,CASSIQGWSYTF
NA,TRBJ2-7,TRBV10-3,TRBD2,TGTGCCATCAGGGCCCAGGGCCTAGCGGGCCAAAGCTCCTACGAGCAGTACTTC,CAIRAQGLAGQSSYEQYF
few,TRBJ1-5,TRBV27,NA,TGTGCCAGCAGTTCATACTACAATAGCAATCAGCCCCAGCATTTT,CASSSYYNSNQPQHF
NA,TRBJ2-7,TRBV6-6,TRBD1,TGTGCCAGCAGTAACCAGGGGGCAAGTTACGAGCAGTACTTC,CASSNQGASYEQYF
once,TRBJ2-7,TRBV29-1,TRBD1,TGCAGCGTTGAGATACAGGGGGCGAGCCAGTACTTC,CSVEIQGASQYF
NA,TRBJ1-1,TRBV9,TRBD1,TGTGCCAGCAGCGTAGACAGGGGGGAGACTGAAGCTTTCTTT,CASSVDRGETEAFF
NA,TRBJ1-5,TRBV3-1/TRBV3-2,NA,TGTGCCAGCAGCCTCCCCGTGAATTTTGGCACTCAGCCCCAGCATTTT,CASSLPVNFGTQPQHF
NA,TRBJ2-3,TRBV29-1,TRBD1,TGCAGCGTTGAAGAGACAGGGCAGAGCACAGATACGCAGTATTTT,CSVEETGQSTDTQYF
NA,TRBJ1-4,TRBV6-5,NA,TGTGCCAGCAGTTACGATAGAGCTAATGAAAAACTGTTTTTT,CASSYDRANEKLFF
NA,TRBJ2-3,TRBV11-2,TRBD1,TGTGCCAGCAGCTTGACAGGGACCGTCAGCGCAGATACGCAGTATTTT,CASSLTGTVSADTQYF
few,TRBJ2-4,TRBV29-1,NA,TGCAGCGTTGTTTTTGTGTCGATTCAGTACTTC,CSVVFVSIQYF
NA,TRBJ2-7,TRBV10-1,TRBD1,TGCGCCAGCTTTGGACAGGGGACTCCTCATGAGCAGTACTTC,CASFGQGTPHEQYF
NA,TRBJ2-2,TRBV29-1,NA,TGCAGCGTTGAGAGGGGGTTTGCCGGGGAGCTGTTTTTT,CSVERGFAGELFF
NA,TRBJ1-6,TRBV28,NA,TGTGCCAGCAGTTTGGCAGCGCCCCTGCGGTCACCCCTCCACTTT,CASSLAAPLRSPLHF
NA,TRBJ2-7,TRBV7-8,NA,TGTGCCAGCAGCCCGAGGCTAGGGGCCTACGAGCAGTACTTC,CASSPRLGAYEQYF